The TCR beta chain described here comes from a study of blood T cells in healthy people across ages. Together with a sample-barcoded 5' primer, a J-beta primer mix was included in a second PCR lasting roughly 6 to 12 cycles. TCRdb reprocessed the 5' RACE reads via MiXCR and lists one record per CDR3 protein. The sample contains some 1.5 million distinct CDR3 sequences, about 30% of which appear only once. Trimming at V came to 7 bases and at J to 7 bases, leaving 12 bases not matched to a gene. The V gene's germline CDR1 is SEHNR and CDR2 FQNEAQ (reference sequence). The CDR3 is made up of 15 amino acids.

This chain connects TRBV7-9 to TRBJ2-3; 9 bases align to TRBD1. The sequencing sample was made of blood. This clonotype was obtained from a woman in her twenties or thirties in good health. Here the CDR3 DNA reads TGTGCCAGCACTCTAGTTGGGACAGGGATCCATACGCAGTATTTT. Translating it yields CASTLVGTGIHTQYF.